This TCR beta chain came from a study of T cells after posttransplantation cyclophosphamide. The CDR3 covers 14 residues. Trimming cost V 5 bases and J 5 bases, with 14 bases left between them. Germline V gene sequence: CDR1 SGHDN, CDR2 FVKESK. Busulfan-fludarabine conditioning, marrow transplant, and cyclophosphamide on days +3 and +4 were administered. TCRdb's table, derived via immunoSEQ multiplex PCR, lists solely in-frame clones and lacks some. Altogether under 7,000 clones were found in the sample, and no singletons occur. Ten or more counts support this clone. The sequence was collected from a male patient between 25 and 40 years old who received an allogeneic stem cell transplant from an unrelated donor, was CMV-positive, and had acute and chronic GVHD. A share of the T cells may be of graft donor origin. Sequences were derived from PBMCs, sampled after an allogeneic stem cell transplant with post-transplant cyclophosphamide. The rearrangement uses TRBV14 and TRBJ2-3; no clear D. The CDR3 sequence is CASSSTQAQDTQYF. The CDR3 DNA reads TGTGCCAGCAGCTCAACCCAGGCCCAAGATACGCAGTATTTT.